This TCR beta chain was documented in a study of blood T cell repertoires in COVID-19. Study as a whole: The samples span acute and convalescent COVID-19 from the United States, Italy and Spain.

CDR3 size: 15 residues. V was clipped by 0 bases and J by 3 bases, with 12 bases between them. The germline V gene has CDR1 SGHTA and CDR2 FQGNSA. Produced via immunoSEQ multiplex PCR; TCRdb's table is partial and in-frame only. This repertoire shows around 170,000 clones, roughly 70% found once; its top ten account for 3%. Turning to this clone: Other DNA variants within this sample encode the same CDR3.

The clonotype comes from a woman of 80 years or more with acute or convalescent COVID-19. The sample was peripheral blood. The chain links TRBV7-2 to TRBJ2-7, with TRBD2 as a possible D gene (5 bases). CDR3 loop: CASSLAQGSGYEQYF. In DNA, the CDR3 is TGTGCCAGCAGCTTAGCGCAAGGCAGCGGCTACGAGCAGTACTTC.